This T cell receptor beta chain was captured by sequencing in a study of identical twins. TCRdb fed the 5' RACE reads into MiXCR, producing one record per CDR3 protein. The sample has around 470,000 distinct CDR3 sequences; 13% to 15% are singletons. This clonotype has only a few counts. The V and J ends lost 4 bases and 4 bases, in that order; junction bases with no gene match: 9. The CDR3 spans 15 residues. Looked up from germline, CDR1 is DFQATT and CDR2 is SNEGSKA (reference sequence). The same data also went into a second study, on yellow fever vaccine responses in identical twins.

The J gene is TRBJ2-2, the V gene TRBV20-1, with 7 bases lining up with TRBD2. Sequencing input: CD4+ T cells sorted from blood. The sequence derives from a woman in her late teens or twenties in good health. Written as DNA, the CDR3 is TGCAGTGCTACGATGGCGGGAGTAAGCACCGGGGAGCTGTTTTTT. Residues: CSATMAGVSTGELFF.